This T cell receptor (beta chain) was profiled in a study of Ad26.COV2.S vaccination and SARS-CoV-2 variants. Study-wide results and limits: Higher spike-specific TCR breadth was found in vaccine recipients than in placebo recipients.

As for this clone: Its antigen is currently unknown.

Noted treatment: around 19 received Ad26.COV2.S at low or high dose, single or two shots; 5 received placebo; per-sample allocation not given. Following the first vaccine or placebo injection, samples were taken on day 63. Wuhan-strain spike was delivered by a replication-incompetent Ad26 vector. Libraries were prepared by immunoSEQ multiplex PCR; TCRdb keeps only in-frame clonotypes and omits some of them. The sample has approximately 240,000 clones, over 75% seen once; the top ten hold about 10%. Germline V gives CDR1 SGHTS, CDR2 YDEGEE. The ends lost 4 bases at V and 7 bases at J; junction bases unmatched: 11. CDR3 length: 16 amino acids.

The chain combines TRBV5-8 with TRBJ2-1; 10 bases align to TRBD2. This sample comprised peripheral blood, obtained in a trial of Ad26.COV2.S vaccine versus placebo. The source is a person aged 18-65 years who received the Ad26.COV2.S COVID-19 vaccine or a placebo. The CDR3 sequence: CASSPSGAGGDNEQFF. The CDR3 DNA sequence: TGTGCCAGCAGCCCCTCGGGAGCGGGAGGGGATAATGAGCAGTTCTTC. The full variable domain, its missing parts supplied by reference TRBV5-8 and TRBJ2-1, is EAGVTQSPTHLIKTRGQQATLRCSPISGHTSVYWYQQALGLGLQFLLWYDEGEERNRGNFPPRFSGRQFPNYSSELNVNALELEDSALYLCASSPSGAGGDNEQFFGPGTRLTVL.